These 7 T cell receptor beta chains were all obtained from the same sample, sequenced in a study of blood T cell repertoires in COVID-19 (dated by TCRdb to the early 2020s). The library was obtained by the immunoSEQ multiplex PCR assay. TCRdb's version of the immuneACCESS table is confined to in-frame rearrangements and falls short of the full clone set. An unresolved V gene accounts for under half of the shortfall where checked; the remainder is of unknown origin. Here the sample has roughly 170,000 clones; around 87% occur a single time. The ten largest clonotypes hold about 0.96% of the sample. The sample consisted of peripheral blood. Receptors originate from a woman under 30 who had recovered from COVID-19.

V gene TRBV9 combines with J gene TRBJ2-2; D ambiguous. The ends were cut back, 3 bases at V and 0 bases at J, with 3 bases in the middle. This CDR3 has 13 residues. CDR1 and CDR2 (germline): SGDLS, YYNGEE. The DNA for the CDR3 is TGTGCCAGCAGCGCCTCGAACACCGGGGAGCTGTTTTTT. The encoded protein is CASSASNTGELFF. Supplemented by reference TRBV9 and TRBJ2-2, the full variable domain reads DSGVTQTPKHLITATGQRVTLRCSPRSGDLSVYWYQQSLDQGLQFLIQYYNGEERAKGNILERFSAQQFPDLHSELNLSSLELGDSALYFCASSASNTGELFFGEGSRLTVL.

This chain connects TRBV11-2 to TRBJ1-6, with 8 bases fitting TRBD1. Germline V gene sequence: CDR1 SGHAT, CDR2 FQNNGV. Losses at the gene ends were 5 bases for V and 8 bases for J; bases not matched to a gene: 8. This CDR3 comprises 15 residues. The CDR3: CASSGSGTGYSPLHF. The CDR3 DNA reads TGTGCCAGCAGCGGCTCCGGGACAGGCTATTCACCCCTCCACTTT.

CDR3: CSASSDLNTEAFF. In nucleotides, the CDR3 is TGCAGTGCTAGTTCGGACTTGAACACTGAAGCTTTCTTT. This chain joins TRBV20-1 and TRBJ1-1; the D is unclear. The CDR3 covers 13 residues. CDR1 and CDR2 from the germline V gene are DFQATT and SNEGSKA (reference sequence). V lost 3 bases, J lost 0 bases, and 8 bases lay in between.

This sequence joins TRBV5-1 and TRBJ2-7, with unresolved D. The CDR3 is made up of 15 amino acids. Looked up from germline, CDR1 is SGHRS and CDR2 is YFSETQ. V was pared by 4 bases and J by 2 bases, with 16 bases between. CDR3 sequence (DNA): TGCGCCAGCAGCCCGGCGGCGCGGAACACCTACGAGCAGTACTTC. It encodes CASSPAARNTYEQYF.

The sample holds one count of this clone. The chain is built from TRBV19 and TRBJ1-5, with D perhaps matching TRBD1 (5 bases). Germline values: CDR1 LNHDA, CDR2 SQIVND (reference sequence). CDR3 length equals 14 residues. V lost 8 bases and J 6 bases, leaving 17 bases between the germline ends. CDR3 region: CASGTGVLSQPQHF. The CDR3 bases are TGTGCCAGTGGAACAGGAGTGTTGAGTCAGCCCCAGCATTTT.

This clone was picked up one time. The V and J genes are TRBV29-1 and TRBJ2-3; 13 nucleotides align to TRBD2. The CDR3 is 15 amino acids. Germline CDR1 reads SQVTM; CDR2 reads ANQGSEA. The J segment lost 4 bases and the V segment lost 6 bases, leaving 7 bases of the junction unmatched. The CDR3 spells CSVSGLAGVADTQYF. The CDR3 DNA reads TGCAGCGTGAGTGGACTAGCGGGAGTAGCAGATACGCAGTATTTT.

This rearrangement joins TRBV5-4 to TRBJ2-5, with 11 nucleotides matching TRBD2. Germline CDR1 reads SGHNT; CDR2 reads YYREEE (reference sequence). The junction had 3 bases not matched to a gene; V was cut back by 4 bases and J by 4 bases. This CDR3 is 14 amino acids long. This CDR3 is CASSGGTSGETQYF. For the CDR3, the DNA is TGTGCCAGCAGCGGGGGGACTAGCGGAGAGACCCAGTACTTC. The complete variable domain, with remaining parts taken from reference TRBV5-4 and TRBJ2-5, reads ETGVTQSPTHLIKTRGQQVTLRCSSQSGHNTVSWYQQALGQGPQFIFQYYREEENGRGNFPPRFSGLQFPNYSSELNVNALELDDSALYLCASSGGTSGETQYFGPGTRLLVL.